What follows are 20 T cell receptor beta chains derived from one specimen sequenced in a study of T cells in Graves' hyperthyroidism and ophthalmopathy. TCR beta CDR3 regions were amplified from RNA transcripts. During a first-round RT-PCR of the TCR CDR3, the HTBI primer set was used. TCRdb independently ran MiXCR on the multiplex PCR reads; one entry per CDR3 protein. This table has over 650,000 distinct CDR3 sequences, approximately 16% appearing once. The sequencing sample was made of blood. Receptor source: a man younger than 30 with Graves' hyperthyroidism.

The J gene is TRBJ2-3, the V gene TRBV10-3; 7 bases align to TRBD2. The germline CDR1 and CDR2 sequences are ENHRY and SYGVKD. The CDR3 extends over 15 amino acids. Trimming cost V 4 bases and J 2 bases; bases outside gene matches: 6. The CDR3 is CAISARLANTDTQYF. The CDR3 DNA sequence: TGTGCCATCAGTGCCAGACTAGCTAACACAGATACGCAGTATTTT.

This chain links TRBV6-1 with TRBJ2-3; 8 bases are shared with TRBD2. The CDR3 is 16 residues long. Per germline, CDR1 MNHNS and CDR2 SASEGT. J lost 6 bases, V lost 6 bases, and 14 bases had no gene match. CDR3 in DNA: TGTGCCAGCAGCCCACGACTAGCACGCGGGGGGGATACGCAGTATTTT. This sequence encodes CASSPRLARGGDTQYF.

This clonotype was seen repeatedly, ten times or more. The J gene is TRBJ1-2, the V gene TRBV28; a possible D gene is TRBD1 (5 bases). V lost 4 bases and J lost 12, with 15 bases in between. The germline V gene encodes CDR1 MDHEN and CDR2 SYDVKM. The CDR3 totals 12 residues. CDR3 sequence: CASSSGRGTHTF. The CDR3 DNA is TGTGCCAGCAGTTCGGGGAGGGGTACGCACACCTTC.

The V and J genes are TRBV20-1 and TRBJ2-1; 7 bases agree with TRBD2. V shed 3 bases and J 0 bases; nucleotides not matched to a gene: 11. CDR3 length: 17 residues. Germline V lookup: CDR1 DFQATT, CDR2 SNEGSKA (reference sequence). Here the CDR3 DNA reads TGCAGTGCTAGTCCTGGGGGTGGCGGGAGCTCCTACAATGAGCAGTTCTTC. It is translated as CSASPGGGGSSYNEQFF.

There are a few counts of this clonotype. The J gene is TRBJ1-6, the V gene TRBV6-1; no clear D. This CDR3 is built from 14 residues. Germline lookup yields CDR1 MNHNS and CDR2 SASEGT. Trimming stripped 2 bases from V and 7 bases from J, with 9 bases between. CDR3 protein: CASSERRGNSPLHF. DNA for the CDR3: TGTGCCAGCAGTGAACGACGAGGAAATTCACCCCTCCACTTT.

The chain has TRBV20-1 and TRBJ2-4, with 12 nucleotides matching TRBD2. CDR3 size: 15 residues. V shed 5 bases, J shed 2 bases, and the junction held 4 bases outside the gene matches. Germline V CDR1 and CDR2: DFQATT, SNEGSKA (reference sequence). The CDR3: CSASWTSGTKNIQYF. The DNA of the CDR3 is TGCAGTGCTTCCTGGACTAGCGGGACCAAAAACATTCAGTACTTC.

This clonotype appeared many times. V is TRBV20-1 and J is TRBJ2-2, with 7 bases lining up with TRBD2. The V and J ends lost 3 bases and 6 bases, in that order; junction bases with no gene match: 1. The CDR3 is 12 residues long. Germline-derived CDR1 and CDR2 are DFQATT and SNEGSKA (reference sequence). CDR3 sequence: CSARGGAGELFF. For the CDR3, the DNA is TGCAGTGCTAGGGGAGGGGCCGGGGAGCTGTTTTTT.

The chain is built from TRBV4-3 and TRBJ2-5; maybe TRBD2 (6 bases). CDR1 and CDR2 (germline): LGHNA, YSLEER. CDR3 size: 16 residues. With 1 base removed from V and 0 bases from J, the gap between germline ends came to 12 bases. This CDR3 is CASSQAPWGDQETQYF. The CDR3 nucleotides read TGCGCCAGCAGCCAAGCCCCTTGGGGGGACCAAGAGACCCAGTACTTC.

The chain joins TRBV4-1 to TRBJ2-7; D possibly corresponds to TRBD2 (5 bases). This CDR3 comprises 14 residues. Per germline, CDR1 MGHRA and CDR2 YSYEKL. V was shortened by 1 base and J by 2 bases, with 9 bases between the two germline ends. The CDR3 DNA reads TGCGCCAGCAGCCAAGTCCCCGGGACCTACGAGCAGTACTTC. Translation: CASSQVPGTYEQYF.

Worth noting for this clonotype: This may arise from a read error, as a much more abundant clone is one base away. J is TRBJ2-7 and V is TRBV6-2 or TRBV6-3; possibly TRBD1 or TRBD2 for D (5 bases each). CDR1 and CDR2 from the germline V gene are MNHEY and SVGEGT. V was cut by 7 bases and J by 5 bases, with 21 bases left in between. This CDR3 has 15 residues. The CDR3 DNA is TGTGCCAGCACCTCTCGCCTGGGACCCATCCACGAGCAGTACTTC. This sequence encodes CASTSRLGPIHEQYF.

With respect to this clonotype: This could be a read error, since a much larger clone is one nucleotide away. The chain carries TRBV12-3 or TRBV12-4 and TRBJ1-2; no clear D gene. The CDR3 is made up of 14 amino acids. The CDR3 DNA sequence: TGTGCCAGCAGTTTTTTGGCTCGTTGGGATGGCTACATCTTC. Amino acid sequence: CASSFLARWDGYIF.

The rearrangement uses TRBV2 and TRBJ2-1, with D perhaps assigned TRBD1 or TRBD2 (5 bases each). The germline CDR1 and CDR2 sequences are SNHLY and FYNNEI. V lost 6 bases and J 6 bases, leaving 24 bases between the germline ends. The CDR3 extends over 17 amino acids. The CDR3 coding sequence is TGTGCCAGCAGCGCCCCAGGGTCCGGGACGGGCCTCAATGAGCAGTTCTTC. Amino acids: CASSAPGSGTGLNEQFF.

The rearrangement joins TRBV20-1 to TRBJ2-1; D unresolved. The CDR3 has 13 amino acids. Germline CDR1 is DFQATT and CDR2 is SNEGSKA (reference sequence). The V end was cut by 0 bases, the J end by 4 bases, with 7 bases between. The CDR3 loop reads CSARETRYNEQFF. The DNA for the CDR3 is TGCAGTGCTAGAGAGACTCGGTACAATGAGCAGTTCTTC.

V and J are TRBV7-6 and TRBJ1-3, with TRBD1 as a possible D gene (6 bases). Deletions cut 5 bases from V and 3 bases from J, with 14 bases between. The CDR3 covers 15 residues. The V gene's germline CDR1 is SGHVS and CDR2 FNYEAQ. CDR3 sequence reads: CASSRAPGVGNTIYF. CDR3 bases: TGTGCCAGCAGCCGAGCTCCAGGGGTTGGAAACACCATATATTTT.

The table lists this clonotype with a few counts. V and J are TRBV6-2 or TRBV6-3 and TRBJ2-5, with D possibly being TRBD2 (6 bases). V was pared by 7 bases and J by 2 bases, with 11 bases between. This CDR3 spans 13 amino acids. Germline loops: CDR1 MNHEY, CDR2 SVGEGT. The CDR3 is CASTIAEQETQYF. The CDR3 nucleotides are TGTGCCAGCACTATAGCGGAACAAGAGACCCAGTACTTC.

There are many counts of this clonotype. The chain carries TRBV2 and TRBJ2-7; the D is unclear. Germline V gives CDR1 SNHLY, CDR2 FYNNEI. Trimming stripped 2 bases from V and 3 bases from J, with 11 bases between. This CDR3 region has 14 residues. The CDR3 nucleotides read TGTGCCAGCAGTGAAACGGGCCGTCGCTACGAGCAGTACTTC. Translated: CASSETGRRYEQYF.

This chain connects TRBV19 to TRBJ1-1; weak D call: TRBD1 (6 bases). Germline V gene sequence: CDR1 LNHDA, CDR2 SQIVND (reference sequence). The CDR3 runs 15 residues. Between the trimmed V and J ends, which lost 5 bases and 6 bases, there was a span of 19 bases. For the CDR3, the DNA is TGTGCCAGTAGTTCGTGGGGGGCATTCTCGGCTGAAGCTTTCTTT. This encodes CASSSWGAFSAEAFF. The entire variable domain, with the rest obtained from reference TRBV19 and TRBJ1-1, is as follows: DGGITQSPKYLFRKEGQNVTLSCEQNLNHDAMYWYRQDPGQGLRLIYYSQIVNDFQKGDIAEGYSVSREKKESFPLTVTSAQKNPTAFYLCASSSWGAFSAEAFFGQGTRLTVV.

This clonotype was recorded many times. V and J are TRBV11-2 and TRBJ2-7; 11 nucleotides match TRBD1. With V trimmed by 4 bases and J by 4 bases, 6 bases remained unmatched. CDR1 is SGHAT and CDR2 is FQNNGV in the germline V gene. The CDR3 length is 15 residues. In DNA, the CDR3 is TGTGCCAGCAGCTCCATCCGGGACAGGGGGTACGAGCAGTACTTC. Translated: CASSSIRDRGYEQYF.

This clonotype has a handful of counts. The chain carries TRBV5-1 and TRBJ2-1; 10 bases fit TRBD1. The CDR3 totals 15 residues. J lost 5 bases, V lost 1 base, and 3 bases had no gene match. Germline-derived CDR1 and CDR2 are SGHRS and YFSETQ. The CDR3 sequence: CASSLRQGADNEQFF. CDR3 nucleotides: TGCGCCAGCAGCTTGAGACAGGGGGCAGACAATGAGCAGTTCTTC.

This clonotype has just a few counts. The chain is built from TRBV28 and TRBJ2-7, with D perhaps being TRBD1 or TRBD2 (5 bases each). Germline CDR1 MDHEN, CDR2 SYDVKM. The CDR3 covers 14 residues. Trimming pared 4 bases from V and 3 bases from J, leaving 13 bases between. The CDR3 nucleotides are TGTGCCAGCAGTTCCGGGGCTCTCTTCTACGAGCAGTACTTC. This codes for CASSSGALFYEQYF.